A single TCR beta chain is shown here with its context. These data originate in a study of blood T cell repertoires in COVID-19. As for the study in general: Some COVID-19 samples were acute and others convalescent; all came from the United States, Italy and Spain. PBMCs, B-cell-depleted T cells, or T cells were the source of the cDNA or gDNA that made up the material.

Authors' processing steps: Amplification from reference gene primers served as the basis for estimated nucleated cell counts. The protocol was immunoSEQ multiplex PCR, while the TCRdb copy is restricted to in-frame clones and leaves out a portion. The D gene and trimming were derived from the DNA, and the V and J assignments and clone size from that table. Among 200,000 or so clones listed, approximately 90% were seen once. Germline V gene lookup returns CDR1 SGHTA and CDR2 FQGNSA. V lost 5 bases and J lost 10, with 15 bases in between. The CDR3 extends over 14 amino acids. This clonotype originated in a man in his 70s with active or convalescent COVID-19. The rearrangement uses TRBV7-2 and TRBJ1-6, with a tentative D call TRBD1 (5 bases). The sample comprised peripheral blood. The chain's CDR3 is CASSPSSGGSPLHF. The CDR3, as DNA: TGTGCCAGCAGCCCCAGCAGCGGGGGGTCACCCCTCCACTTT.